This TCR beta chain was profiled in a study of T cells in Graves' hyperthyroidism and ophthalmopathy. Study-wide results and limits: Using 13 V-J features, a model discriminated ophthalmopathy from stable hyperthyroidism. Expanded thyroid clonotypes (above 0.001) were mostly also found in blood.

The diagnostic basis comprised clinical symptoms, serum thyroxine and TRAb, thyroid ultrasound and orbital computed tomography. The investigators amplified TCR beta CDR3 regions from RNA transcripts. RT-PCR in the first round (using the HTBI primer set) targeted the TCR CDR3. TCRdb re-called the multiplex PCR reads with MiXCR, one entry per CDR3 protein. Of about 380,000 distinct CDR3 sequences detected, around 20% appear once; the ten largest clones hold over 35%. Germline CDR1 and CDR2: SEHNR and FQNEAQ (reference sequence). This CDR3 contains 18 residues. Trimming left V 0 bases short and J 2 bases short, with 18 bases between. This clonotype was observed many times. What it binds is unknown.

The sequenced sample consisted of blood. The TCR originated in a man younger than 35 with Graves' ophthalmopathy. The chain is built from TRBV7-9 and TRBJ2-3; D may correspond to TRBD1 or TRBD2 (5 bases each). As DNA, the CDR3 is TGTGCCAGCAGCTTAGCGCTGGGGGTTCGGGGTCACACAGATACGCAGTATTTT. The encoded protein is CASSLALGVRGHTDTQYF. Full variable domain (outside the CDR3, taken from reference TRBV7-9 and TRBJ2-3): DTGVSQNPRHKITKRGQNVTFRCDPISEHNRLYWYRQTLGQGPEFLTYFQNEAQLEKSRLLSDRFSAERPKGSFSTLEIQRTEQGDSAMYLCASSLALGVRGHTDTQYFGPGTRLTVL.